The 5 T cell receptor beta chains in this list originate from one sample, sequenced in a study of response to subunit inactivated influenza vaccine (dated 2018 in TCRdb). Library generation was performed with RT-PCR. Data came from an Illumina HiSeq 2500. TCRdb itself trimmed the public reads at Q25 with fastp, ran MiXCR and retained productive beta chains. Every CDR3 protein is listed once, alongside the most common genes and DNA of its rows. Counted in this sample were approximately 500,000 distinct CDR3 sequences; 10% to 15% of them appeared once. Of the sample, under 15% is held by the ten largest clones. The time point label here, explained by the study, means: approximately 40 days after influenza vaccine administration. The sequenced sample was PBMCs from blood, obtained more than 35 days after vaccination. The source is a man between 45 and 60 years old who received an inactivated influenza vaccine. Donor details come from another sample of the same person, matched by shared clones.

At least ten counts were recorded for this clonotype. CDR3 DNA sequence: TGTGCCAGCGGACCCGGGACTCTCCTATATTTT. Protein sequence: CASGPGTLLYF. J is TRBJ2-3 and V is TRBV12-3 or TRBV12-4; TRBD2 might be the D (6 bases). With 8 bases removed from V and 15 bases from J, the gap between germline ends came to 18 bases. The length of the CDR3 is 11 residues.

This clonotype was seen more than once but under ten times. CDR3 nucleotide sequence: TGTGCCAGCAAATGGGGCAGGGGCTACGAGCAGTACTTC. This translates into CASKWGRGYEQYF. This chain links TRBV6-1 with TRBJ2-7, with D possibly TRBD1 on 6 matching bases. Looked up from germline, CDR1 is MNHNS and CDR2 is SASEGT. The CDR3 is made up of 13 amino acids. V dropped 7 bases and J dropped 3 bases, with 13 bases sitting between them.

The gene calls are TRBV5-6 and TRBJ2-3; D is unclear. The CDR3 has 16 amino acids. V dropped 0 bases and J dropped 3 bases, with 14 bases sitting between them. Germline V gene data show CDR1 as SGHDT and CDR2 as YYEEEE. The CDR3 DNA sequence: TGTGCCAGCAGCTTGGACAGCCTTCCAGCAACAGATACGCAGTATTTT. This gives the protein CASSLDSLPATDTQYF. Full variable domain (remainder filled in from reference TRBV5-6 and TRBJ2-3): DAGVTQSPTHLIKTRGQQVTLRCSPKSGHDTVSWYQQALGQGPQFIFQYYEEEERQRGNFPDRFSGHQFPNYSSELNVNALLLGDSALYLCASSLDSLPATDTQYFGPGTRLTVL.

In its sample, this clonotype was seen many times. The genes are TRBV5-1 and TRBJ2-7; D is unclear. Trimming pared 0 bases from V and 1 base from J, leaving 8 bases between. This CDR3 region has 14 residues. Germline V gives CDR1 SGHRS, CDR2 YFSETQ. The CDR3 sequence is CASSLVAASYEQYF. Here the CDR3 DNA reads TGCGCCAGCAGCTTGGTGGCCGCTTCCTACGAGCAGTACTTC.

The CDR3 sequence is CASSQLDGNYGYTF. CDR3 nucleotide sequence: TGCGCCAGCAGCCAATTAGACGGGAACTATGGCTACACCTTC. This chain links TRBV4-1 with TRBJ1-2; D remains unclear. The CDR3 extends over 14 amino acids. The germline CDR1 and CDR2 sequences are MGHRA and YSYEKL. V lost 2 bases and J lost 2, with 9 bases in between.